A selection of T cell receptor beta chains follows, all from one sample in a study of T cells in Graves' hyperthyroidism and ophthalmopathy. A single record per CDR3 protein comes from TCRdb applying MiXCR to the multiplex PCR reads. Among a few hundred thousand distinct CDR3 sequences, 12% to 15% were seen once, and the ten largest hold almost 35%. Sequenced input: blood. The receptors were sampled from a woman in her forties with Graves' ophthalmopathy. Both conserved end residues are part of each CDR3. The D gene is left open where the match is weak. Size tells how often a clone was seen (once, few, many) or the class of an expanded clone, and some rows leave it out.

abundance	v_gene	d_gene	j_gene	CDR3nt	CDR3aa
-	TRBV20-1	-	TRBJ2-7	TGCAGTGCTAGGATCAGGGGCACCTACGAGCAGTACTTC	CSARIRGTYEQYF
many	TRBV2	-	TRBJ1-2	TGTGCCAGCAGTGGAGGGTCGACGGGCGTCTATGGCTACACCTTC	CASSGGSTGVYGYTF
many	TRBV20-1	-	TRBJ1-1	TGCAGTGCTAGAGACTTCGTCTTCGGCACTGAAGCTTTCTTT	CSARDFVFGTEAFF
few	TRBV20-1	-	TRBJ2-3	TGCAGTGCTCCCTTTGGGATAGTACATTCAGATACGCAGTATTTT	CSAPFGIVHSDTQYF
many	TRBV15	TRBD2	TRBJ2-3	TGTGCCACCAGCAGAGCCGAGCGGGGGGGCGCAGATACGCAGTATTTT	CATSRAERGGADTQYF
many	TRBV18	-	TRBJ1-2	TGTGCCAGCTCACCACCCGGGACCTACTATGGCTACACCTTC	CASSPPGTYYGYTF
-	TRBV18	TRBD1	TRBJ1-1	TGTGCCAGCTCACAAACTGCCGGGACAGGGAACGCTGAAGCTTTCTTT	CASSQTAGTGNAEAFF
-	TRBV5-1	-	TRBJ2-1	TGCGCCAGCAGCCTTCAGGAGACCTACAATGAGCAGTTCTTC	CASSLQETYNEQFF
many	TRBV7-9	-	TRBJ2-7	TGTGCCAGCAGCTTATCAGGTAACGAGCAGTACTTC	CASSLSGNEQYF
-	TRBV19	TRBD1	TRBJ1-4	TGTGCCAGTAAAGTCGGCGGGACAGGTGCCACCGTGGCAAAACTGTTTTTT	CASKVGGTGATVAKLFF
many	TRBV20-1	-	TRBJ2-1	TGCAGTGCTAGAGTTCTTGGGTACAATGAGCAGTTCTTC	CSARVLGYNEQFF
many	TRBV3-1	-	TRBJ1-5	TGTGCCAGCAGCCAAGGGACTTCAAATCAGCCCCAGCATTTT	CASSQGTSNQPQHF
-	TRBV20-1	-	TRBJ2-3	TGCAGTGCTAACCCCGCGCTAGATACGCAGTATTTT	CSANPALDTQYF
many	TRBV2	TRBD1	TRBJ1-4	TGTGCCAGCAGCGAACAGGGGAGTGAGAGTGAAAAACTGTTTTTT	CASSEQGSESEKLFF
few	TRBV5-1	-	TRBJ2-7	TGCGCCAGCAGTTTGGACGGCCGACTGGGTAGGGAGCAGTACTTC	CASSLDGRLGREQYF
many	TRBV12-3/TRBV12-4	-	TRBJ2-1	TGTGCCAGCAGCGGGGCGAGCTCTCGATACAATGAGCAGTTCTTC	CASSGASSRYNEQFF
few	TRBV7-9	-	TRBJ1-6	TGTGCCAGCAGCTTGACCCGGGACGGACAGATAGCACCCCTCCACTTT	CASSLTRDGQIAPLHF
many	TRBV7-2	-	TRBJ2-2	TGTGCCAGCAGCCCAGTAGCCACCGGGGAGCTGTTTTTT	CASSPVATGELFF
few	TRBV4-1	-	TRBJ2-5	TGCGCCAGCAGCCAAGGAGGACGGGTGGGACAAGAGACCCAGTACTTC	CASSQGGRVGQETQYF
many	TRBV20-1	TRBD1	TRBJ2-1	TGCAGTGCTCGGGACAGCCGTTACAATGAGCAGTTCTTC	CSARDSRYNEQFF
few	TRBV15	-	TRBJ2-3	TGTGCCACCAGCAGAGATGGGGTCCGCACAGATACGCAGTATTTT	CATSRDGVRTDTQYF
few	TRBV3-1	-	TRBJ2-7	TGTGCCAGCAGCCAAGATTTGGGCCCTCCCTACGAGCAGTACTTC	CASSQDLGPPYEQYF
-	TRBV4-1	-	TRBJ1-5	TGCGCCAGCAGCCAAGTCCCTCTGGGGGTAGGCAATCAGCCCCAGCATTTT	CASSQVPLGVGNQPQHF
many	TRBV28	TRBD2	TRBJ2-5	TGTGCCAGCACCGGGGGGGGAGAGGAGACCCAGTACTTC	CASTGGGEETQYF
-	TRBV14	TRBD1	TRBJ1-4	TGTGCCAGCAGCAGCTGGACAGGGCGAGAAAAACTGTTTTTT	CASSSWTGREKLFF
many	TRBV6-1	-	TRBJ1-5	TGTGCCAGCAGTGAAGTGGGGGGTTATCAGCCCCAGCATTTT	CASSEVGGYQPQHF
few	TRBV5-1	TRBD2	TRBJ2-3	TGCGCCAGCAGTTCCGTAGGTTCGGGACTAATGCGGGGGGGCCAGGCAGATACGCAGTATTTT	CASSSVGSGLMRGGQADTQYF